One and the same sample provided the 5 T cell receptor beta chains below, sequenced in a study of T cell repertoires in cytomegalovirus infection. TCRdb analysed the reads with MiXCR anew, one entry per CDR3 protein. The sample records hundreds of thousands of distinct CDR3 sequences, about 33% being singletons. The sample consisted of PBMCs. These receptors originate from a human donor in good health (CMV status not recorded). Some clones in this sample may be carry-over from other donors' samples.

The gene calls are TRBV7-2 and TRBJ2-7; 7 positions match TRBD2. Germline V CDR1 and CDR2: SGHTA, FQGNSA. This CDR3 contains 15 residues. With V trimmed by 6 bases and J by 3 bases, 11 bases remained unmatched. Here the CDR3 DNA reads TGTGCCAGCAGACCACCCGGGACTATTCACTACGAGCAGTACTTC. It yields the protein CASRPPGTIHYEQYF. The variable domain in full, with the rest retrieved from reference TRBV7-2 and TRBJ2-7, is GAGVSQSPSNKVTEKGKDVELRCDPISGHTALYWYRQSLGQGLEFLIYFQGNSAPDKSGLPSDRFSAERTGGSVSTLTIQRTQQEDSAVYLCASRPPGTIHYEQYFGPGTRLTVT.

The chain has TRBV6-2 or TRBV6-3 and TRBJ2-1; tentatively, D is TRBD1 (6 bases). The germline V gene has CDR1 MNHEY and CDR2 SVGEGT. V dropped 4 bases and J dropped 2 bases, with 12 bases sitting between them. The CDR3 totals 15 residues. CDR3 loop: CASSWRTAAYNEQFF. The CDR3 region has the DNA TGTGCCAGCAGTTGGCGGACAGCTGCCTACAATGAGCAGTTCTTC.

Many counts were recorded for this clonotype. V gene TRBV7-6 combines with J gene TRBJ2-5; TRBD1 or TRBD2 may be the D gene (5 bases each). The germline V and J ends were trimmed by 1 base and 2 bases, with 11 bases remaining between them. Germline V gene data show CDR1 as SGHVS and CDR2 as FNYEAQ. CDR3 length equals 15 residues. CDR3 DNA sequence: TGTGCCAGCAGCTTAGGGCCGGGACCGCAAGAGACCCAGTACTTC. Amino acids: CASSLGPGPQETQYF.

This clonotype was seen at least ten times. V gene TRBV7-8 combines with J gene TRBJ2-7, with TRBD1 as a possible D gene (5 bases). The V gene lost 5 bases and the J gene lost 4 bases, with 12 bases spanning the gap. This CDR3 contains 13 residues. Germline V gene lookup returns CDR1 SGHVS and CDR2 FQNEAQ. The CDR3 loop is CASSPADRYEQYF. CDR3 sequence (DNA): TGTGCCAGCAGCCCCGCCGACAGATACGAGCAGTACTTC.

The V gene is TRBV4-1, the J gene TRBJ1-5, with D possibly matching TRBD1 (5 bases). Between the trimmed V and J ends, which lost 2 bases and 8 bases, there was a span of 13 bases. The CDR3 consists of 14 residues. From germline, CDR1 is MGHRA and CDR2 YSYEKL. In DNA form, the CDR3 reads TGCGCCAGCAGCCAACTACAGGTGACGGAGCCCCAGCATTTT. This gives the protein CASSQLQVTEPQHF.